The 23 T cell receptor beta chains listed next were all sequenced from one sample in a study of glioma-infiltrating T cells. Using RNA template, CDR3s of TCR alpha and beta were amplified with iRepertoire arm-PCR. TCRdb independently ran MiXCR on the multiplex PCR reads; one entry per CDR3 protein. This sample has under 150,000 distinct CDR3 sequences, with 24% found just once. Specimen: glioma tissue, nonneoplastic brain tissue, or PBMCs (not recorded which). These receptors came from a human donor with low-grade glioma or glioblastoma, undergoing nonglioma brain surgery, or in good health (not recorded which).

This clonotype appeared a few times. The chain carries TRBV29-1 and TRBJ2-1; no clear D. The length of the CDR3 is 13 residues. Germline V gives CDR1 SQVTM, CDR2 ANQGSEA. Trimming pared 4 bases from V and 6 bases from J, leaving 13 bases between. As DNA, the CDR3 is TGCAGCGTTGGGCAGACTCGGCGCAATGAGCAGTTCTTC. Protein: CSVGQTRRNEQFF.

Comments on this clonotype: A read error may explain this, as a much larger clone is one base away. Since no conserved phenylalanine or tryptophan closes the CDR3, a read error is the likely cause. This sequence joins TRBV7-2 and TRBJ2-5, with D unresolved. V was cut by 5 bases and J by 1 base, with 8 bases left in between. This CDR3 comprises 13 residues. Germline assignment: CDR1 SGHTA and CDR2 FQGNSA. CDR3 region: CASSSDPQETQYS. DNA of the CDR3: TGTGCCAGCAGCAGTGATCCCCAAGAGACCCAGTACTCC.

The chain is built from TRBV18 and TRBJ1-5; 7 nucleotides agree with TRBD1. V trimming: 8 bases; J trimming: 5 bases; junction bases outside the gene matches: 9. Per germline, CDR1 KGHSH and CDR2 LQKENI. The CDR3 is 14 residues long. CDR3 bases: TGTGCCAGCACCAGGGGGAAGGGCGATCAGCCCCAGCATTTT. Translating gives CASTRGKGDQPQHF.

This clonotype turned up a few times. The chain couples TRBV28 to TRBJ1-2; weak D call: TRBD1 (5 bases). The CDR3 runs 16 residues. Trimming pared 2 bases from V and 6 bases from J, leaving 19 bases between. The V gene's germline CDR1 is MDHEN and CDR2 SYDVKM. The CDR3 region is CASSLVSVVQEDGYTF. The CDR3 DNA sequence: TGTGCCAGCAGTTTAGTCTCCGTGGTACAGGAGGATGGCTACACCTTC.

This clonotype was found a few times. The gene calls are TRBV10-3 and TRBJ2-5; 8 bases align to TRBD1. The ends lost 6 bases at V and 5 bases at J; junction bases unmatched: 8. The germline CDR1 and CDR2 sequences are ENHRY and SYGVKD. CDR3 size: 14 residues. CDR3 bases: TGTGCCATCAGAGACGGACAGGGTGGCGAGACCCAGTACTTC. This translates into CAIRDGQGGETQYF.

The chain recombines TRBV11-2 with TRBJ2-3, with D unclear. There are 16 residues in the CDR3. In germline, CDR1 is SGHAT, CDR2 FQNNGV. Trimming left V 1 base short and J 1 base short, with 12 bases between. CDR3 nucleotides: TGTGCCAGCAGCTTAGTGCGCGGCCCGGGCACAGATACGCAGTATTTT. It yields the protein CASSLVRGPGTDTQYF.

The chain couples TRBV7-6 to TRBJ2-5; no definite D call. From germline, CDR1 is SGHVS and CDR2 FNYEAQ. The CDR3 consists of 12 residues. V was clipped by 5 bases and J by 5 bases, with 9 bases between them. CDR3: CASSPSRETQYF. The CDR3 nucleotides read TGTGCCAGCAGCCCCAGCAGGGAGACCCAGTACTTC.

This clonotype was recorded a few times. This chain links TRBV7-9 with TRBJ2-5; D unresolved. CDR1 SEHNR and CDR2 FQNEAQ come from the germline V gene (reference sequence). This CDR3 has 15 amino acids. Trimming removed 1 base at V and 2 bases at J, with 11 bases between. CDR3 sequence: CASSLGELEQETQYF. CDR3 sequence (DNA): TGTGCCAGCAGCTTAGGCGAATTGGAGCAAGAGACCCAGTACTTC.

CDR3 coding DNA: TGTGCCAGCACCTCTTTAGGGGGGGCAGATACGCAGTATTTT. Its protein product is CASTSLGGADTQYF. This rearrangement joins TRBV28 to TRBJ2-3; possibly TRBD2 for D (7 bases). This CDR3 is built from 14 residues. The ends were cut back, 7 bases at V and 4 bases at J, with 15 bases in the middle. In germline, CDR1 is MDHEN, CDR2 SYDVKM.

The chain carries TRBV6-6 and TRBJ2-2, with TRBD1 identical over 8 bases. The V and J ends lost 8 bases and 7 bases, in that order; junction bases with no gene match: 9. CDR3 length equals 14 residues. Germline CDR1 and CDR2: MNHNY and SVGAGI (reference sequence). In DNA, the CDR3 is TGTGCCAGCGGGAGAGACAGGGGCCGCGGGGAGCTGTTTTTT. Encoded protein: CASGRDRGRGELFF.

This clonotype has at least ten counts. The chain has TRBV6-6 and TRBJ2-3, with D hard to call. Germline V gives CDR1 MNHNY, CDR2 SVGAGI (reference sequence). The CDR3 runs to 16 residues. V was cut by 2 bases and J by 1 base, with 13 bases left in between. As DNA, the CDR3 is TGTGCCAGCAGTTACGCACCGACCGATGGCACAGATACGCAGTATTTT. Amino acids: CASSYAPTDGTDTQYF.

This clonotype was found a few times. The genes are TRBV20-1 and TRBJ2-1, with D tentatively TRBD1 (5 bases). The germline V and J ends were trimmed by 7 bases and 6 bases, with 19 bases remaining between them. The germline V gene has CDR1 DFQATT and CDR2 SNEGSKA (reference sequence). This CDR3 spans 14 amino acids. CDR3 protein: CSVVGFSRGNEQFF. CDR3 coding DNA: TGCAGTGTTGTAGGGTTTTCAAGGGGCAATGAGCAGTTCTTC.

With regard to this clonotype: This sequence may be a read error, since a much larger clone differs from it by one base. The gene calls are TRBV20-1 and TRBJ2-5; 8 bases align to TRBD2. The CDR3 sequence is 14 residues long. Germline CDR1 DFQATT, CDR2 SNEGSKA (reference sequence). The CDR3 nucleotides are TGCAGTGCCTTACCACGGGGGGGCCGTGAGATCCAGTACTTC. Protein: CSALPRGGREIQYF.

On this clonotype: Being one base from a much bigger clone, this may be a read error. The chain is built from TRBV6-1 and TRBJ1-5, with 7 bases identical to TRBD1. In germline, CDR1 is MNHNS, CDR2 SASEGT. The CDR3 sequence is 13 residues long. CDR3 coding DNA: TGTGCCAGCAGTGCACAGGGGAATCAGCCCCAGCGTTTT. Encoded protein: CASSAQGNQPQRF.

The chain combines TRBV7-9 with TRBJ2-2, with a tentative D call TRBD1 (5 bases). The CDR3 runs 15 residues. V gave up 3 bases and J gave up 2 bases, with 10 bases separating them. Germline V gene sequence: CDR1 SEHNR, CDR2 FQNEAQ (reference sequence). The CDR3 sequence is CASSFLGLNTGELFF. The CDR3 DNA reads TGTGCCAGCAGCTTTCTGGGGCTAAACACCGGGGAGCTGTTTTTT.

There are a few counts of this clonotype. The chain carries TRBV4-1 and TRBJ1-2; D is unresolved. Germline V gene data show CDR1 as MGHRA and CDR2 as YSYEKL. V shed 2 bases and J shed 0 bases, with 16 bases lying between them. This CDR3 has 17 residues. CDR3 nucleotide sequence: TGCGCCAGCAGCCAATCCCCTGCAGAGTTCTCTAACTATGGCTACACCTTC. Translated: CASSQSPAEFSNYGYTF.

The CDR3 spells CASSQDGGTGAPQFF. In DNA, the CDR3 is TGTGCCAGCAGCCAAGATGGGGGGACCGGCGCCCCGCAGTTCTTC. The gene calls are TRBV3-1 and TRBJ2-1, with D perhaps matching TRBD2 (6 bases). This CDR3 comprises 15 residues. V was clipped by 0 bases and J by 12 bases, with 18 bases between them. Germline lookup yields CDR1 LGHDT and CDR2 YNNKEL (reference sequence).

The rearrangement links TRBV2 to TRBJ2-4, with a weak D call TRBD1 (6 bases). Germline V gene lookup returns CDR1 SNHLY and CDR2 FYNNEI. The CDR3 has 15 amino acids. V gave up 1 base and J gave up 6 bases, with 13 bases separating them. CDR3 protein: CASSEGTAKGNIQYF. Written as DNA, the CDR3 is TGTGCCAGCAGTGAAGGGACAGCAAAGGGAAACATTCAGTACTTC.

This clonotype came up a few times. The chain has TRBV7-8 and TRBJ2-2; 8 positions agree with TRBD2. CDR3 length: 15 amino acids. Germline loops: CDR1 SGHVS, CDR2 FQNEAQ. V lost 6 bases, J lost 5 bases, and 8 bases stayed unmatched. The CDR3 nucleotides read TGTGCCAGCAGTCGGGGGGGGTCTGGGACCGGGGAGCTGTTTTTT. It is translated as CASSRGGSGTGELFF.

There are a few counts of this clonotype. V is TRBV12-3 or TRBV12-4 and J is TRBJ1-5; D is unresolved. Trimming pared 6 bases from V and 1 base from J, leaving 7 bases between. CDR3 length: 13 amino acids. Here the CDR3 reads CASSPASNQPQHF. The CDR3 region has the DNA TGTGCCAGCAGCCCCGCGAGCAATCAGCCCCAGCATTTT.

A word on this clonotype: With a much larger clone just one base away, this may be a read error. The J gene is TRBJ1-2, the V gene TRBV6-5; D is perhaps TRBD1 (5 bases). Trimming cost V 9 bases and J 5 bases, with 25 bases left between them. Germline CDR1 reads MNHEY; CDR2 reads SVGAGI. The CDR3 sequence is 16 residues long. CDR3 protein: CARSPIRTGGGYGYTF. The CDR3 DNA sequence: TGTGCCAGAAGTCCTATTAGGACGGGCGGGGGGTATGGCTACACCTTC.

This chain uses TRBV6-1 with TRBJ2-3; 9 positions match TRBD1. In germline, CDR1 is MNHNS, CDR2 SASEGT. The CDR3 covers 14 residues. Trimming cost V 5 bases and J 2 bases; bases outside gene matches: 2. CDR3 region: CASSWTGATDTQYF. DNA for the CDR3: TGTGCCAGCAGTTGGACAGGGGCCACAGATACGCAGTATTTT.

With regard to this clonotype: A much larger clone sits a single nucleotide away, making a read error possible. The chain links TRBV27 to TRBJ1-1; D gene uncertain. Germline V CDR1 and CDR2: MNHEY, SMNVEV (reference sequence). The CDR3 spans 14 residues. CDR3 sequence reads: CASSFGRMNTEALF. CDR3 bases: TGTGCCAGCAGTTTTGGGCGGATGAACACTGAAGCTCTCTTT.